The TCR beta chain described here comes from a study of long-term antiretroviral therapy in people with HIV. Study-level results: Absence of data on ART adherence, viral resistance or therapy changes was noted.

With survey level as its setting, the immunoSEQ assay was v3.0. The data were produced by immunoSEQ multiplex PCR, yet TCRdb's version contains in-frame clones alone and is incomplete. The top ten clones hold 3% to 4% of a sample with some 35,000 clones, 94% of them seen once. With 7 bases clipped from V and 15 bases from J, the junction kept 16 bases outside the gene matches. CDR3 size: 15 residues. Germline V gene sequence: CDR1 MNHEY, CDR2 SVGAGI. On this clone itself: Its antigen is currently unknown.

The samples, holding about 0.85-10 million cryopreserved PBMC, were thawed before DNA extraction was carried out. The TCR was taken from a woman in her forties or fifties with HIV. Here the sequenced sample was unsorted PBMCs, taken 5 to 5.5 years after starting antiretroviral therapy. V usage is TRBV6-5 and J usage is TRBJ2-4; 12 bases line up with TRBD2. Here the CDR3 DNA reads TGTGCCAGCACCCCCAAACTAGCGGGGGGTGGTTTTTGGTACTTC. Amino acid sequence: CASTPKLAGGGFWYF.